One T cell receptor (beta chain) is described in this entry. The data are from a study of blood T cell repertoires in COVID-19. Study as a whole: Material from acute and convalescent COVID-19 was sourced from the United States, Italy and Spain.

Per the original data handling: Amplifying reference gene primers gave estimates of nucleated cell counts. Profiling relied on immunoSEQ multiplex PCR, and the TCRdb table lists in-frame clones only, not all of them. V, J and clone size were drawn from that table, and D and trimming were deduced from the DNA. The sample has approximately 140,000 clones, 70% to 80% seen once. Trimming took 5 bases from V and 1 from J, leaving 8 bases between them. Germline V CDR1 and CDR2: SQVTM, ANQGSEA. This CDR3 is built from 12 residues. The chain employs TRBV29-1 and TRBJ1-1, with a possible D match to TRBD1 (5 bases). Sequencing was performed on peripheral blood. The receptor was isolated from a man aged 60 to 75 with acute or convalescent COVID-19. CDR3 DNA sequence: TGCAGCGTTTCAGGGTGGAACACTGAAGCTTTCTTT. This codes for CSVSGWNTEAFF. Full variable domain (outside the CDR3, taken from reference TRBV29-1 and TRBJ1-1): SAVISQKPSRDICQRGTSLTIQCQVDSQVTMMFWYRQQPGQSLTLIATANQGSEATYESGFVIDKFPISRPNLTFSTLTVSNMSPEDSSIYLCSVSGWNTEAFFGQGTRLTVV.